The 18 T cell receptor beta chains given below trace back to one sample, sequenced in a study of regulatory T cells in long-lasting Graves disease. Time point described: newly diagnosed GD, antithyroid drugs for less than 3 months. RNA extracted from PBMCs served as the sequencing template. iRepertoire HTBI primers and Arm-PCR of CDR3 regions built TCR beta libraries. TCRdb redid the calling of the multiplex PCR reads with MiXCR, one entry per CDR3 protein. The sample carries around 320,000 distinct CDR3 sequences, approximately 16% recorded once. The data also belong to a second study, concerning T cells in Graves' hyperthyroidism and ophthalmopathy.

The sample consisted of peripheral blood mononuclear cells (PBMCs), taken at new diagnosis, from a patient treated with antithyroid drugs. The source is a middle-aged man with Graves disease.

This clonotype has only a few counts. The chain carries TRBV4-1 and TRBJ2-2; no clear D gene. The V end was cut by 4 bases, the J end by 7 bases, with 13 bases between. Germline CDR1 reads MGHRA; CDR2 reads YSYEKL. The CDR3 contains 14 residues. The CDR3 loop reads CASSRLATVGELFF. The CDR3 DNA follows: TGCGCCAGCAGCCGTTTGGCGACGGTCGGGGAGCTGTTTTTT.

This clonotype appeared a few times. The rearrangement links TRBV4-2 to TRBJ2-2, with unresolved D. This CDR3 region has 15 residues. Germline lookup yields CDR1 LGHNA and CDR2 YNFKEQ. Trimming removed 3 bases from V and 1 base from J, with 9 bases in between. DNA of the CDR3: TGTGCCAGCAGCCACTCAGAGATGAACACCGGGGAGCTGTTTTTT. The encoded protein is CASSHSEMNTGELFF.

This clonotype was observed at least ten times. This chain links TRBV28 with TRBJ2-2; no firm D call. The germline CDR1 and CDR2 sequences are MDHEN and SYDVKM. V was trimmed by 2 bases and J by 0 bases, leaving 7 bases between them. This CDR3 comprises 15 residues. The CDR3 nucleotides are TGTGCCAGCAGTTTACTCCGGACGAACACCGGGGAGCTGTTTTTT. Protein sequence: CASSLLRTNTGELFF.

This clonotype was seen a handful of times. This chain uses TRBV6-1 with TRBJ2-3; 13 bases align to TRBD2. CDR3 length equals 14 residues. Germline values: CDR1 MNHNS, CDR2 SASEGT. V shed 9 bases and J 5 bases; nucleotides not matched to a gene: 5. The CDR3 region has the DNA TGTGCCAGTGGACTAGCGGGGGCACTAGATACGCAGTATTTT. Its protein product is CASGLAGALDTQYF.

This clonotype was found many times. The CDR3 DNA is TGTGCCACCAGCAGAGTTCGGGGGGAAATACAAGAGACCCAGTACTTC. As protein: CATSRVRGEIQETQYF. The chain combines TRBV15 with TRBJ2-5; 7 nucleotides line up with TRBD2. Losses at the gene ends were 1 base for V and 2 bases for J; bases not matched to a gene: 7. Germline CDR1 and CDR2: LNHNV and YYDKDF (reference sequence). The CDR3 length is 16 residues.

This clonotype was observed a single time. The DNA for the CDR3 is TGTGCCAGCAGCGGGCGGGGGGTTAACCAAGAGACCCAGTACTTC. This codes for CASSGRGVNQETQYF. The rearrangement uses TRBV28 and TRBJ2-5, with 8 positions matching TRBD2. V trimming: 6 bases; J trimming: 0 bases; junction bases outside the gene matches: 6. This CDR3 is 15 amino acids long. Germline loops: CDR1 MDHEN, CDR2 SYDVKM.

This clonotype was detected only a few times. V is TRBV7-2 and J is TRBJ2-7, with a possible D match to TRBD2 (5 bases). Trimming removed 3 bases at V and 2 bases at J, with 11 bases between. The CDR3 is made up of 14 amino acids. CDR1 is SGHTA and CDR2 is FQGNSA in the germline V gene. CDR3 DNA: TGTGCCAGCAGCTTTATCACGGGGACCTACGAGCAGTACTTC. This translates into CASSFITGTYEQYF.

In its sample, this clonotype was seen many times. The chain recombines TRBV11-2 with TRBJ2-3, with D perhaps matching TRBD2 (5 bases). Per germline, CDR1 SGHAT and CDR2 FQNNGV. There are 14 residues in the CDR3. The V and J ends lost 5 bases and 4 bases respectively, with 13 bases between them. CDR3 amino acids: CASSRRAPADTQYF. DNA for the CDR3: TGTGCCAGCAGCCGGCGGGCCCCAGCAGATACGCAGTATTTT.

The rearrangement joins TRBV13 to TRBJ2-6; tentatively, D is TRBD1 (6 bases). Trimming removed 4 bases at V and 0 bases at J, with 10 bases between. The germline CDR1 and CDR2 sequences are PRHDT and FYEKMQ (reference sequence). This CDR3 region has 16 residues. The CDR3 region has the DNA TGTGCCAGCAGCTCGACAGGTCCCTCTGGGGCCAACGTCCTGACTTTC. This codes for CASSSTGPSGANVLTF.

V is TRBV9 and J is TRBJ2-1, with a tentative D call TRBD1 (5 bases). This CDR3 is built from 15 residues. CDR1 and CDR2 from the germline V gene are SGDLS and YYNGEE. Trimming shortened V by 0 bases and J by 2 bases, and 9 bases separated the two germline ends. The CDR3 bases are TGTGCCAGCAGCGTAGTAGGACAAACCTACAATGAGCAGTTCTTC. It encodes CASSVVGQTYNEQFF.

This clonotype was counted many times. The chain employs TRBV5-1 and TRBJ2-5; TRBD1 aligns across 9 bases. The trim removed 4 bases at V and 1 base at J, leaving 5 bases unmatched. From germline, CDR1 is SGHRS and CDR2 YFSETQ. The CDR3 is 15 amino acids. CDR3 loop: CASSVGQGSQETQYF. CDR3 in DNA: TGCGCCAGCAGCGTGGGACAGGGAAGCCAAGAGACCCAGTACTTC.

The V call is TRBV9, the J call TRBJ2-1, with D hard to call. This CDR3 has 13 residues. Germline CDR1 SGDLS, CDR2 YYNGEE. V was cut by 0 bases and J by 5 bases, with 6 bases left in between. The CDR3 reads CASSVVGDNEQFF. CDR3 in DNA: TGTGCCAGCAGCGTAGTGGGTGACAATGAGCAGTTCTTC.

The sample holds many counts of this clonotype. This chain joins TRBV27 and TRBJ1-1, with TRBD1 matching over 7 bases. Germline V gene sequence: CDR1 MNHEY, CDR2 SMNVEV (reference sequence). Trimming at V came to 5 bases and at J to 2 bases, leaving 8 bases not matched to a gene. The CDR3 loop spans 15 amino acids. The CDR3 sequence is CASSHYRGPNTEAFF. CDR3 sequence (DNA): TGTGCCAGCAGTCATTACAGGGGACCCAACACTGAAGCTTTCTTT.

This clonotype was recorded many times. The J gene is TRBJ1-2, the V gene TRBV6-1, with 7 bases matching TRBD1. In germline, CDR1 is MNHNS, CDR2 SASEGT. This CDR3 spans 15 amino acids. After removal of 6 bases from V and 0 bases from J, the junction contained 7 bases not matched to a gene. Here the CDR3 reads CASSAGTASNYGYTF. CDR3 nucleotide sequence: TGTGCCAGCAGCGCCGGGACAGCATCTAACTATGGCTACACCTTC.

This clonotype was seen at least ten times. The chain employs TRBV24-1 and TRBJ1-2; possible D gene TRBD1, 5 bases. Germline V gene sequence: CDR1 KGHDR, CDR2 SFDVKD. Trimming took 2 bases from V and 10 from J, leaving 10 bases between them. This CDR3 contains 12 residues. CDR3 in DNA: TGTGCCACCAGTGATTGGGGCCAAGTCTACACCTTC. Encoded protein: CATSDWGQVYTF.

In this sample, this clonotype turned up many times. The chain carries TRBV10-3 and TRBJ1-1; D ambiguous. The germline V gene has CDR1 ENHRY and CDR2 SYGVKD. Between the trimmed V and J ends, which lost 3 bases and 7 bases, there was a span of 15 bases. The CDR3 sequence is 14 residues long. The CDR3 sequence is CAISERVRQVEAFF. The CDR3 nucleotides are TGTGCCATCAGTGAAAGGGTAAGGCAGGTTGAAGCTTTCTTT.

This clonotype was recorded at least ten times. In DNA, the CDR3 is TGTGCCAGCACAATTTGGACTAGCGGGGGGCCCCACAATGAGCAGTTCTTC. It translates to CASTIWTSGGPHNEQFF. V gene TRBV27 combines with J gene TRBJ2-1, with 14 bases that match TRBD2. Germline V gives CDR1 MNHEY, CDR2 SMNVEV (reference sequence). CDR3 length: 17 residues. J lost 5 bases, V lost 7 bases, and 10 bases had no gene match.

This clonotype was detected many times. V gene TRBV28 combines with J gene TRBJ2-7; no clear D gene. Per germline, CDR1 MDHEN and CDR2 SYDVKM. Trimming shortened V by 5 bases and J by 3 bases, and 5 bases separated the two germline ends. This CDR3 has 11 residues. The CDR3 region is CASSHLYEQYF. Here the CDR3 DNA reads TGTGCCAGCAGTCACCTCTACGAGCAGTACTTC.